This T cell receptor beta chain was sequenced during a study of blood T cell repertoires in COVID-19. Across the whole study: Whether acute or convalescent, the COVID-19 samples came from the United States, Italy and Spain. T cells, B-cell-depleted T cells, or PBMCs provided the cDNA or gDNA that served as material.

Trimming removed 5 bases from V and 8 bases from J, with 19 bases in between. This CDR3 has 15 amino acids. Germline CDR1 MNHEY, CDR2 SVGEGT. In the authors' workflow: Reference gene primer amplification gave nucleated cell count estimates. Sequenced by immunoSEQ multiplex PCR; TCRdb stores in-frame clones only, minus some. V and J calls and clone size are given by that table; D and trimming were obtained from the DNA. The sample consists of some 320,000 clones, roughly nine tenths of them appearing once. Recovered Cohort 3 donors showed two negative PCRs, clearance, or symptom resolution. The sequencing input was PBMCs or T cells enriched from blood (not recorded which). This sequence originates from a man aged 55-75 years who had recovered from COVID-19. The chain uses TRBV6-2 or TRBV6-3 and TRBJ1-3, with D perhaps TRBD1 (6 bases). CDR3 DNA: TGTGCCAGCAGTCCCCGACAGGACCTCGTGGACACCATATATTTT. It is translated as CASSPRQDLVDTIYF.